Each of the 20 T cell receptor beta chains below was sequenced from the same sample in a study of blood T cell repertoires in COVID-19. Using immunoSEQ multiplex PCR, the repertoire was profiled, and TCRdb retains in-frame clones only, with some absent. Counted here are a few hundred thousand clones, over 75% occurring once; the ten biggest clones make up about 0.7%. Sequences were obtained from peripheral blood. These receptors came from a human donor in a cohort sampled during active COVID-19.

The chain recombines TRBV19 with TRBJ2-2; 7 bases line up with TRBD2. Germline assignment: CDR1 LNHDA and CDR2 SQIVND (reference sequence). The V gene end was trimmed by 6 bases and the J gene end by 5 bases; junction bases not matched to a gene: 6. The CDR3 loop spans 14 amino acids. The CDR3 DNA reads TGTGCCAGTAGCTCTCTAGCGGAGACCGGGGAGCTGTTTTTT. This encodes CASSSLAETGELFF.

The chain employs TRBV11-2 and TRBJ1-2; TRBD1 might be the D (6 bases). V lost 1 base and J lost 6, with 15 bases in between. CDR3 length: 15 amino acids. Per the germline V gene, CDR1 is SGHAT and CDR2 is FQNNGV. In nucleotides, the CDR3 is TGTGCCAGCAGCTTAGCCCCAGGGGCGAGCGATGGCTACACCTTC. Translated: CASSLAPGASDGYTF. Variable domain in full (rest from reference TRBV11-2 and TRBJ1-2): EAGVAQSPRYKIIEKRQSVAFWCNPISGHATLYWYQQILGQGPKLLIQFQNNGVVDDSQLPKDRFSAERLKGVDSTLKIQPAKLEDSAVYLCASSLAPGASDGYTFGSGTRLTVV.

There are a few counts of this clone. J is TRBJ1-1 and V is TRBV28, with a tentative D call TRBD1 (6 bases). V gave up 7 bases and J gave up 1 base, with 19 bases separating them. CDR1 is MDHEN, CDR2 SYDVKM, per germline. The CDR3 length is 16 residues. The CDR3 loop reads CASTSAVQGGNTEAFF. In DNA form, the CDR3 reads TGTGCCAGCACCTCCGCCGTCCAAGGGGGGAACACTGAAGCTTTCTTT.

The J gene is TRBJ1-6, the V gene TRBV30; D remains ambiguous. The ends were cut back, 2 bases at V and 10 bases at J, with 9 bases in the middle. CDR1 and CDR2 (germline): GTSNPN, SVGIG (reference sequence). CDR3 size: 12 residues. The CDR3 loop is CAWSIYRSPLHF. CDR3 bases: TGTGCCTGGAGTATTTACAGATCACCCCTCCACTTT.

The chain couples TRBV3-1 (or the pseudogene TRBV3-2) to TRBJ2-3; TRBD2 aligns across 9 bases. The length of the CDR3 is 16 residues. Per the germline V gene, CDR1 is LGHDT and CDR2 is YNNKEL (reference sequence). V lost 1 base, J lost 6 bases, and 8 bases stayed unmatched. The CDR3 loop is CASSQGGGGAWDTQYF. CDR3 nucleotide sequence: TGTGCCAGCAGCCAAGGAGGCGGGGGGGCTTGGGATACGCAGTATTTT.

The rearrangement joins TRBV6-2 or TRBV6-3 to TRBJ2-7; D is perhaps TRBD1 (7 bases). Germline CDR1 and CDR2: MNHEY and SVGEGT. CDR3 size: 14 residues. Trimming took 6 bases from V and 6 from J, leaving 18 bases between them. The DNA for the CDR3 is TGTGCCAGCAGCCCCGACAGGGAGGTAGTCGAGCAGTACTTC. It encodes CASSPDREVVEQYF.

The chain is built from TRBV19 and TRBJ2-7, with a tentative D call TRBD2 (5 bases). Germline V gene data show CDR1 as LNHDA and CDR2 as SQIVND (reference sequence). Between the trimmed V and J ends, which lost 9 bases and 7 bases, there was a span of 13 bases. The CDR3 runs 11 residues. CDR3 nucleotides: TGTGCCAGCACTAGAGGCAAAGAGCAGTACTTC. Protein sequence: CASTRGKEQYF.

The chain combines TRBV5-5 with TRBJ2-7, with 7 bases that match TRBD2. The CDR3 has 14 amino acids. The germline gives CDR1 SGHKS, CDR2 YYEKEE (reference sequence). Unmatched junction bases numbered 14, after V lost 3 bases and J lost 11 bases. CDR3 loop: CASSSRTGDYWEYF. The CDR3 nucleotides read TGTGCCAGCAGCTCCCGGACCGGGGACTACTGGGAGTACTTC. Together with reference TRBV5-5 and TRBJ2-7, the CDR3 gives the full variable domain: DAGVTQSPTHLIKTRGQQVTLRCSPISGHKSVSWYQQVLGQGPQFIFQYYEKEERGRGNFPDRFSARQFPNYSSELNVNALLLGDSALYLCASSSRTGDYWEYFGPGTRLTVT.

The rearrangement links TRBV3-1 (or the pseudogene TRBV3-2) to TRBJ1-3; unclear D gene. Deletions cut 2 bases from V and 0 bases from J, with 5 bases between. This CDR3 spans 14 amino acids. Germline CDR1 reads LGHDT; CDR2 reads YNNKEL (reference sequence). CDR3 sequence (DNA): TGTGCCAGCAGCCAATGGAGCTCTGGAAACACCATATATTTT. Amino acids: CASSQWSSGNTIYF.

The chain carries TRBV21-1 and TRBJ1-6; TRBD1 reflects the table's D call only, with no check against the DNA. TRBV21-1 is a listed pseudogene. This CDR3 has 19 residues. In DNA, the CDR3 is TGTGCCAGCAGACTAGTAGAGGCAGGGGGCAGCTCCTATAATTCACCCCTCCACTTT. It is translated as CASRLVEAGGSSYNSPLHF.

The chain's CDR3 is CASSLTGGTYGYTF. In DNA, the CDR3 is TGTGCCAGCAGTTTGACAGGGGGCACCTATGGCTACACCTTC. The chain carries TRBV27 and TRBJ1-2, with 10 bases matching TRBD1. The CDR3 totals 14 residues. Germline assignment: CDR1 MNHEY and CDR2 SMNVEV (reference sequence). V gave up 3 bases and J gave up 4 bases; unmatched junction bases: 2.

The V and J genes are TRBV2 and TRBJ1-2; D ambiguous. V dropped 7 bases and J dropped 6 bases, with 9 bases sitting between them. The CDR3 loop spans 11 amino acids. Germline CDR1 reads SNHLY; CDR2 reads FYNNEI. Here the CDR3 DNA reads TGTGCCAGCACGGGAGTTAATGGCTACACCTTC. Residues: CASTGVNGYTF.

V usage is TRBV21-1 and J usage is TRBJ1-5; TRBD1, as called in the table, went unchecked against the DNA. TRBV21-1 is marked as a pseudogene. The length of the CDR3 is 20 residues. The CDR3 bases are TGTGCCAGCAGCAAAGAGAAGGGGCCTGGACCCGTCTATAGCAATCAGCCCCAGCATTTT. Protein sequence: CASSKEKGPGPVYSNQPQHF.

This clone was detected once. V and J are TRBV4-3 and TRBJ2-1; 7 positions match TRBD1. CDR3 length: 17 amino acids. J was trimmed by 0 bases and V by 3 bases; bases with no gene match: 8. Germline CDR1 LGHNA, CDR2 YSLEER. CDR3 nucleotide sequence: TGCGCCAGCAGCCACCCGTACGGGGACAGCTCCTACAATGAGCAGTTCTTC. Protein sequence: CASSHPYGDSSYNEQFF.

The rearrangement links TRBV7-9 to TRBJ1-2; 8 nucleotides align to TRBD1. Germline CDR1 and CDR2: SEHNR and FQNEAQ (reference sequence). Trimming took 1 base from V and 6 from J; bases not matched to a gene: 7. CDR3 length: 15 residues. CDR3 sequence: CASSLVPQGADGYTF. CDR3 in DNA: TGTGCCAGCAGCTTAGTCCCCCAGGGGGCAGATGGCTACACCTTC.

The rearrangement uses TRBV27 and TRBJ1-5, with D hard to call. The CDR3 is 13 residues long. The germline V gene encodes CDR1 MNHEY and CDR2 SMNVEV (reference sequence). V was cut by 6 bases and J by 6 bases, with 12 bases left in between. The chain's CDR3 is CASSTEMGQPQHF. CDR3 DNA: TGTGCCAGCAGCACGGAGATGGGTCAGCCCCAGCATTTT.

This chain links TRBV30 with TRBJ1-2; no clear D. This CDR3 region has 16 residues. The V gene's germline CDR1 is GTSNPN and CDR2 SVGIG (reference sequence). V lost 0 bases and J lost 0, with 14 bases in between. CDR3 in DNA: TGTGCCTGGAGTGTAAGGCGTGACTTATCTAACTATGGCTACACCTTC. Its translation is CAWSVRRDLSNYGYTF.

The V call is TRBV2, the J call TRBJ2-3; 14 nucleotides align to TRBD2. After removal of 4 bases from V and 6 bases from J, the junction contained 12 bases not matched to a gene. CDR3 size: 18 residues. Germline CDR1 is SNHLY and CDR2 is FYNNEI. The CDR3 loop is CASSGDRSRTSGGDTQYF. For the CDR3, the DNA is TGTGCCAGCAGTGGCGACCGCTCCCGGACTAGCGGGGGGGATACGCAGTATTTT.

The gene calls are TRBV19 and TRBJ1-2; D gene uncertain. The CDR3 totals 14 residues. Germline values: CDR1 LNHDA, CDR2 SQIVND (reference sequence). V was pared by 3 bases and J by 3 bases, with 11 bases between. The CDR3 DNA is TGTGCCAGTAGTATCGGGGTAGAGCACTATGGCTACACCTTC. It codes for CASSIGVEHYGYTF.

The chain couples TRBV6-5 to TRBJ2-7; D is possibly TRBD1 (6 bases). V dropped 0 bases and J dropped 3 bases, with 12 bases sitting between them. The CDR3 consists of 15 residues. Germline V CDR1 and CDR2: MNHEY, SVGAGI. DNA for the CDR3: TGTGCCAGCAGTTACTCGTACAGGGCAAGCTACGAGCAGTACTTC. It is translated as CASSYSYRASYEQYF.